Given below is one T cell receptor beta chain in context. Its target is unknown. The CDR3 is 13 amino acids. Germline CDR1 reads DFQATT; CDR2 reads SNEGSKA (reference sequence). Trimming shortened V by 4 bases and J by 8 bases, and 14 bases separated the two germline ends. This sample was included in a study of neurological immune-mediated disorders. The cDNA was synthesized by means of template-switch 5'RACE, which was carried out with 10-nucleotide random UMIs. Per sequencing run, 15-18 subjects together gave over 160 million TCR-beta sequences. TCRdb reprocessed the 5' RACE reads with MiXCR, giving one entry per CDR3 protein. Among roughly 18,000 distinct CDR3 sequences listed, 27% were seen once. Broader study findings: HTLV-1-associated myelopathy had the most TCR clonal expansion, while multiple sclerosis had the least, a level that fell below healthy controls.

Sequenced material: PBMCs. This chain links TRBV20-1 with TRBJ1-4, with a weak D call TRBD1 (5 bases). The TCR originated in a man over 45 with HTLV-1-associated myelopathy (HAM/TSP). The CDR3 DNA sequence: TGCAGTGCTATCCAAGGCCAGGGAGAAAAACTGTTTTTT. This gives the protein CSAIQGQGEKLFF.